The next 32 T cell receptor beta chains were all read from a single sample in a study of blood T cells in healthy people across ages (dated by TCRdb to between 2014 and 2016). The protocol used for the library was 5' RACE. The sequencer listed for this sample is Illumina HiSeq 2500. A second PCR of roughly 6 to 12 cycles was performed with a sample-barcoded 5' primer and a J-beta primer mix. TCRdb passed the public sequencing reads through fastp at Q25 and MiXCR, retaining productive beta sequences. Each entry is one CDR3 protein sequence, shown with its most common DNA and genes. A total of under 2 million distinct CDR3 sequences appear in this sample, 30% to 40% of them only once. The ten largest clonotypes hold about 11% of the sample. Material for sequencing was blood. The origin of the receptors is a woman in her twenties or thirties in good health.

This clonotype has just a few counts. The V gene is TRBV29-1, the J gene TRBJ1-2, with D perhaps TRBD1 (5 bases). Germline assignment: CDR1 SQVTM and CDR2 ANQGSEA. This CDR3 is built from 12 residues. The germline V and J ends were trimmed by 3 bases and 7 bases, with 12 bases remaining between them. CDR3: CSVDAGSVGYTF. The CDR3 DNA follows: TGCAGCGTTGATGCAGGGTCAGTTGGCTACACCTTC.

This clonotype was detected a few times. The chain uses TRBV10-3 and TRBJ2-2, with D possibly being TRBD2 (5 bases). Germline CDR1 and CDR2: ENHRY and SYGVKD. This CDR3 comprises 13 residues. The V gene lost 3 bases and the J gene lost 6 bases, with 8 bases spanning the gap. The chain's CDR3 is CAISESSSGELFF. DNA of the CDR3: TGTGCCATCAGTGAATCTAGCTCCGGGGAGCTGTTTTTT.

This clonotype has only a few counts. The rearrangement uses TRBV6-1 and TRBJ1-2, with a weak D call TRBD1 (5 bases). The germline V and J ends were trimmed by 4 bases and 4 bases, with 25 bases remaining between them. The CDR3 contains 18 residues. Germline loops: CDR1 MNHNS, CDR2 SASEGT. CDR3 in DNA: TGTGCCAGCAGTGCCGCCGGGACGGAGGAAGCTCTTACCTATGGCTACACCTTC. Translating gives CASSAAGTEEALTYGYTF.

The chain recombines TRBV12-3 or TRBV12-4 with TRBJ1-5; D not certain. The CDR3 consists of 14 residues. V was cut by 3 bases and J by 1 base, with 7 bases left in between. CDR3 sequence (DNA): TGTGCCAGCAGTTTTCTGGCCAGCAATCAGCCCCAGCATTTT. Translated, it gives CASSFLASNQPQHF.

The table lists this clonotype with many counts. This sequence joins TRBV7-2 and TRBJ2-7; the D is unclear. CDR3 length: 14 residues. CDR1 is SGHTA, CDR2 FQGNSA, per germline. Trimming removed 5 bases from V and 1 base from J, with 12 bases in between. DNA for the CDR3: TGTGCCAGCAGCCCTCGTCCAGGATCCTACGAGCAGTACTTC. As protein: CASSPRPGSYEQYF.

The chain recombines TRBV5-1 with TRBJ2-7; 8 positions match TRBD2. CDR1 SGHRS and CDR2 YFSETQ come from the germline V gene. With 0 bases clipped from V and 0 bases from J, the junction kept 8 bases outside the gene matches. The CDR3 runs 17 residues. This chain's CDR3 is CASSLDSGGYSSYEQYF. In DNA, the CDR3 is TGCGCCAGCAGCTTGGACAGCGGGGGATATAGCTCCTACGAGCAGTACTTC.

The chain uses TRBV9 and TRBJ2-2; 12 bases map to TRBD2. Germline-derived CDR1 and CDR2 are SGDLS and YYNGEE. The trim removed 0 bases at V and 6 bases at J, leaving 3 bases unmatched. The CDR3 length is 16 residues. CDR3: CASSVGLAGGPGELFF. DNA for the CDR3: TGTGCCAGCAGCGTAGGTCTAGCGGGGGGGCCCGGGGAGCTGTTTTTT.

In its sample, this clonotype was seen a few times. The rearrangement joins TRBV6-2 or TRBV6-3 to TRBJ1-2; D gene uncertain. CDR1 is MNHEY and CDR2 is SVGEGT in the germline V gene. The CDR3 totals 14 residues. The V gene lost 2 bases and the J gene lost 1 base, with 8 bases spanning the gap. The CDR3: CASSYGPVNYGYTF. The CDR3 nucleotides read TGTGCCAGCAGTTACGGTCCAGTTAACTATGGCTACACCTTC.

This clonotype was seen only a few times. V usage is TRBV30 and J usage is TRBJ2-1; 12 positions agree with TRBD2. The V and J ends lost 1 base and 5 bases, in that order; junction bases with no gene match: 3. The germline V gene encodes CDR1 GTSNPN and CDR2 SVGIG (reference sequence). CDR3 length: 15 amino acids. The CDR3 protein is CAWSEGLAGNNEQFF. In DNA form, the CDR3 reads TGTGCCTGGAGTGAAGGACTAGCGGGGAACAATGAGCAGTTCTTC.

The chain is built from TRBV20-1 and TRBJ2-5; D gene uncertain. This CDR3 has 14 residues. Germline CDR1 DFQATT, CDR2 SNEGSKA (reference sequence). V was pared by 1 base and J by 2 bases, with 11 bases between. The CDR3 loop is CSARAFVEQETQYF. CDR3 bases: TGCAGTGCTAGAGCTTTTGTGGAACAAGAGACCCAGTACTTC.

The rearrangement uses TRBV11-2 and TRBJ2-3; possible D gene TRBD2, 5 bases. V lost 2 bases and J lost 11, with 14 bases in between. From germline, CDR1 is SGHAT and CDR2 FQNNGV. The CDR3 runs to 13 residues. CDR3 nucleotide sequence: TGTGCCAGCAGCTTATTCTCGAGCGGTTGGCAGTATTTT. Amino acid sequence: CASSLFSSGWQYF.

This clonotype has ten or more counts. The chain employs TRBV30 and TRBJ2-1, with D possibly being TRBD2 (5 bases). The length of the CDR3 is 13 residues. Germline V gene sequence: CDR1 GTSNPN, CDR2 SVGIG (reference sequence). Trimming pared 1 base from V and 6 bases from J, leaving 10 bases between. CDR3 in amino acids: CAWSAGLRNEQFF. The CDR3 DNA reads TGTGCCTGGAGTGCAGGACTCCGCAATGAGCAGTTCTTC. The variable domain in full, with the rest retrieved from reference TRBV30 and TRBJ2-1, is SQTIHQWPATLVQPVGSPLSLECTVEGTSNPNLYWYRQAAGRGLQLLFYSVGIGQISSEVPQNLSASRPQDRQFILSSKKLLLSDSGFYLCAWSAGLRNEQFFGPGTRLTVL.

In this sample, this clonotype turned up a few times. The chain carries TRBV20-1 and TRBJ2-7, with 12 bases identical to TRBD2. The ends lost 0 bases at V and 2 bases at J; junction bases unmatched: 2. The CDR3 is 15 amino acids. Germline V lookup: CDR1 DFQATT, CDR2 SNEGSKA (reference sequence). The CDR3 DNA reads as TGCAGTGCTAGAGAACGACTAGCGGGAGCCTACGAGCAGTACTTC. This translates into CSARERLAGAYEQYF.

There are a few counts of this clonotype. The V and J genes are TRBV10-3 and TRBJ2-7; either TRBD1 or TRBD2 may supply D (5 bases each). Germline lookup yields CDR1 ENHRY and CDR2 SYGVKD. Trimming left V 3 bases short and J 9 bases short, with 15 bases between. This CDR3 has 13 residues. CDR3 region: CAISEGTLSGQYF. The CDR3 DNA is TGTGCCATCAGTGAAGGGACGTTAAGCGGGCAGTACTTC.

The gene calls are TRBV3-1 and TRBJ2-5; 10 bases line up with TRBD2. V gave up 2 bases and J gave up 9 bases; unmatched junction bases: 9. Germline CDR1 and CDR2: LGHDT and YNNKEL (reference sequence). This CDR3 has 15 amino acids. CDR3 sequence reads: CASSQIAGGNVAQYF. Here the CDR3 DNA reads TGTGCCAGCAGCCAAATAGCGGGGGGTAATGTGGCCCAGTACTTC.

This clonotype was recorded many times. The rearrangement joins TRBV4-2 to TRBJ2-1, with 7 positions matching TRBD1. J was trimmed by 8 bases and V by 2 bases; bases with no gene match: 12. This CDR3 region has 16 residues. Germline-derived CDR1 and CDR2 are LGHNA and YNFKEQ. The CDR3 region has the DNA TGTGCCAGCAGCCAAAAGGGGGCGCATACGGGCGATGAGCAGTTCTTC. Translating it yields CASSQKGAHTGDEQFF.

This clonotype showed up just a few times. The rearrangement links TRBV29-1 to TRBJ1-2; maybe TRBD1 (6 bases). V was cut by 6 bases and J by 8 bases, with 19 bases left in between. Germline V lookup: CDR1 SQVTM, CDR2 ANQGSEA. This CDR3 has 13 residues. The chain's CDR3 is CSVAETGHWGYTF. For the CDR3, the DNA is TGCAGCGTCGCCGAAACAGGGCATTGGGGCTACACCTTC. The variable domain in full, with the rest retrieved from reference TRBV29-1 and TRBJ1-2, is SAVISQKPSRDICQRGTSLTIQCQVDSQVTMMFWYRQQPGQSLTLIATANQGSEATYESGFVIDKFPISRPNLTFSTLTVSNMSPEDSSIYLCSVAETGHWGYTFGSGTRLTVV.

The table lists this clonotype with many counts. The CDR3 DNA reads as TGTGCCAGCAGCCAAGCCACGGAGGGGGGCGTTGGCACAGATACGCAGTATTTT. It codes for CASSQATEGGVGTDTQYF. The gene calls are TRBV4-2 and TRBJ2-3, with D tentatively TRBD1 or TRBD2 (6 bases each). Per germline, CDR1 LGHNA and CDR2 YNFKEQ. Trimming shortened V by 1 base and J by 1 base, and 18 bases separated the two germline ends. The length of the CDR3 is 18 residues.

This clonotype has a handful of counts. V is TRBV5-1 and J is TRBJ2-1, with 8 bases lining up with TRBD1. The V segment lost 4 bases and the J segment 12 bases; nucleotides outside the gene matches: 18. The CDR3 totals 16 residues. The germline gives CDR1 SGHRS, CDR2 YFSETQ. As DNA, the CDR3 is TGCGCCAGCAGCATACTTACGGGACAGGCATATTCTGGGCAGTTCTTC. This translates into CASSILTGQAYSGQFF.

V gene TRBV4-1 combines with J gene TRBJ1-2; D not certain. The CDR3 sequence is 16 residues long. V lost 0 bases to trimming and J lost 3 bases, with 14 bases between them. Germline lookup yields CDR1 MGHRA and CDR2 YSYEKL. The CDR3 loop reads CASSQEVGRGDYGYTF. CDR3 DNA: TGCGCCAGCAGCCAAGAAGTAGGGCGCGGGGACTATGGCTACACCTTC.

The rearrangement links TRBV28 to TRBJ2-7; TRBD2 is a possible D gene (5 bases). V lost 5 bases and J lost 0, with 11 bases in between. This CDR3 has 14 residues. Germline loops: CDR1 MDHEN, CDR2 SYDVKM. CDR3 region: CASSELVGSYEQYF. CDR3 nucleotide sequence: TGTGCCAGCAGTGAACTAGTGGGCTCCTACGAGCAGTACTTC. The full variable domain, completed using reference TRBV28 and TRBJ2-7, is DVKVTQSSRYLVKRTGEKVFLECVQDMDHENMFWYRQDPGLGLRLIYFSYDVKMKEKGDIPEGYSVSREKKERFSLILESASTNQTSMYLCASSELVGSYEQYFGPGTRLTVT.

The rearrangement joins TRBV9 to TRBJ2-7; the match to TRBD2 covers 7 bases. The CDR3 covers 15 residues. CDR1 is SGDLS and CDR2 is YYNGEE in the germline V gene. Trimming at V came to 0 bases and at J to 4 bases, leaving 7 bases not matched to a gene. In nucleotides, the CDR3 is TGTGCCAGCAGCGTAGACTCTGGCGGGAGATACGAGCAGTACTTC. It yields the protein CASSVDSGGRYEQYF.

The sample holds a few counts of this clonotype. This chain connects TRBV29-1 to TRBJ2-2, with D unresolved. Trimming shortened V by 7 bases and J by 5 bases, and 14 bases separated the two germline ends. The CDR3 runs 13 residues. The germline gives CDR1 SQVTM, CDR2 ANQGSEA. The CDR3 DNA sequence: TGCAGCGGCCGATACGACCTTACCGGGGAGCTGTTTTTT. Translating gives CSGRYDLTGELFF.

The chain carries TRBV20-1 and TRBJ2-7, with D possibly TRBD1 on 6 matching bases. This CDR3 spans 13 amino acids. Germline values: CDR1 DFQATT, CDR2 SNEGSKA (reference sequence). Trimming removed 7 bases at V and 0 bases at J, with 13 bases between. The DNA for the CDR3 is TGCAGTGTTCACAGGGCGAGCTCCTACGAGCAGTACTTC. This translates into CSVHRASSYEQYF.

This chain connects TRBV6-5 to TRBJ2-5; D ambiguous. V lost 5 bases to trimming and J lost 5 bases, with 12 bases between them. CDR1 and CDR2 from the germline V gene are MNHEY and SVGAGI. The CDR3 is 13 amino acids. The CDR3 spells CASSDYHGETQYF. In nucleotides, the CDR3 is TGTGCCAGCAGTGATTACCACGGGGAGACCCAGTACTTC.

This clonotype has only a few counts. The rearrangement links TRBV30 to TRBJ1-1; the D is unclear. The CDR3 loop spans 14 amino acids. V shed 3 bases and J shed 0 bases, with 11 bases lying between them. The germline V gene encodes CDR1 GTSNPN and CDR2 SVGIG (reference sequence). The CDR3 bases are TGTGCCTGGAGCGAGCTGGGTTTGAACACTGAAGCTTTCTTT. Its translation is CAWSELGLNTEAFF.

The chain has TRBV3-1 and TRBJ2-5; maybe TRBD2 (6 bases). CDR3 length: 17 residues. The V and J ends lost 0 bases and 11 bases respectively, with 25 bases between them. Germline-derived CDR1 and CDR2 are LGHDT and YNNKEL (reference sequence). CDR3 nucleotide sequence: TGTGCCAGCAGCCAAGATCGATCGGGGGAGTCGTTCTACGTGCAGTACTTC. Amino acid sequence: CASSQDRSGESFYVQYF.

This chain uses TRBV12-3 or TRBV12-4 with TRBJ1-1; 8 positions agree with TRBD1. The J segment lost 6 bases and the V segment lost 3 bases, leaving 6 bases of the junction unmatched. The CDR3 loop spans 14 amino acids. The DNA for the CDR3 is TGTGCCAGCAGTTTCATAACAGGGGGTCCTGAAGCTTTCTTT. It translates to CASSFITGGPEAFF.

About this clonotype itself: A junction boundary mismatches the germline segment, possibly from a read error. The chain has TRBV10-2 and TRBJ2-1; TRBD2 matches at 11 bases. Looked up from germline, CDR1 is WSHSY and CDR2 is SAAADI. The CDR3 totals 16 residues. The CDR3 loop is CASSDLAGGLYNEQFF. For the CDR3, the DNA is TGCGCCAGCAGTGACCTAGCGGGAGGACTCTACAATGAGCAGTTCTTT.

Only a few counts were recorded for this clonotype. J is TRBJ2-1 and V is TRBV5-1; 7 positions match TRBD1. The germline V gene encodes CDR1 SGHRS and CDR2 YFSETQ. V lost 4 bases to trimming and J lost 0 bases; unmatched junction nucleotides: 10. The CDR3 consists of 17 residues. The CDR3 here is CASSLSTGPSSYNEQFF. The CDR3 region has the DNA TGCGCCAGCAGCCTCTCGACAGGGCCGAGCTCCTACAATGAGCAGTTCTTC.

There are a few counts of this clonotype. This chain connects TRBV5-1 to TRBJ2-3; TRBD2 agrees at 8 bases. This CDR3 comprises 15 residues. Germline trimming cut 2 bases from V and 2 bases from J; bases unmatched to any gene: 4. The germline V gene encodes CDR1 SGHRS and CDR2 YFSETQ. CDR3 in DNA: TGCGCCAGCAGCTTTACTAGCGGTATCACAGATACGCAGTATTTT. Its protein is CASSFTSGITDTQYF.

Turning to this clonotype: A clone one base away is much larger, so this may be a read error. The V and J genes are TRBV29-1 and TRBJ2-1, with unresolved D. CDR3 length: 12 amino acids. The V and J ends lost 8 bases and 13 bases respectively, with 21 bases between them. Looked up from germline, CDR1 is SQVTM and CDR2 is ANQGSEA. CDR3: CSTVPPAETQFF. The CDR3 region has the DNA TGCAGCACCGTGCCTCCGGCGGAGACCCAGTTCTTC.